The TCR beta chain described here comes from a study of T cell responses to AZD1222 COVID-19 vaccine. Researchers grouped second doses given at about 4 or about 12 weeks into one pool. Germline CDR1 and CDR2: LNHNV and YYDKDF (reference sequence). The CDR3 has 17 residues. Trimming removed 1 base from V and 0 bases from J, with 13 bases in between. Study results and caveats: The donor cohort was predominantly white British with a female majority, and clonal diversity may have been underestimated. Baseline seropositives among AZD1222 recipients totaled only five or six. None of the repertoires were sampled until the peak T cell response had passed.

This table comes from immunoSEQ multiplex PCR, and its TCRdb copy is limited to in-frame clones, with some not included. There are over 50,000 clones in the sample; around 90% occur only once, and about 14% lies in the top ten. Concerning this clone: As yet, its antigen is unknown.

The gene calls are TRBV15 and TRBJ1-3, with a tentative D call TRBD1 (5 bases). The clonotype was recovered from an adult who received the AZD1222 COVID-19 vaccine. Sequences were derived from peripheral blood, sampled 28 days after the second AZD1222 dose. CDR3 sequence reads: CATSRGGSPFSGNTIYF. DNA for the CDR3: TGTGCCACCAGCAGAGGGGGCAGCCCATTCTCTGGAAACACCATATATTTT.